Listed below are T cell receptor beta chains from one sample, sequenced in a study of monozygotic twins with inflammatory bowel disease. Reanalyzing the 5' RACE reads, TCRdb keeps one entry per CDR3 protein, without DNA. This table holds 350,000 to 500,000 distinct CDR3 sequences. Source material: blood. Receptors originate from a human donor with ulcerative colitis or Crohn's disease, or a healthy co-twin of an affected twin (not recorded which). Both conserved end residues are part of each CDR3. Each record gives: CDR3 protein, J gene, CDR3 length, V gene.

CDR3aa: CASRQSGLPADTHYF
j_gene: TRBJ2-3
len: 15
v_gene: TRBV12-3/TRBV12-4

CDR3aa: CASSPEGSGQGASAGGYTF
j_gene: TRBJ1-2
len: 19
v_gene: TRBV5-1

CDR3aa: CASSLDSGADTQYF
j_gene: TRBJ2-3
len: 14
v_gene: TRBV5-1

CDR3aa: CASSSTPGQVATDTQYF
j_gene: TRBJ2-3
len: 17
v_gene: TRBV7-3

CDR3aa: CDSSPLGGNQPQHF
j_gene: TRBJ1-5
len: 14
v_gene: TRBV5-1

CDR3aa: CASSSIPHPGLASNEQFF
j_gene: TRBJ2-1
len: 18
v_gene: TRBV6-2/TRBV6-3

CDR3aa: CASSLGGWGETQYF
j_gene: TRBJ2-5
len: 14
v_gene: TRBV7-2

CDR3aa: CAWSPESTGKLFF
j_gene: TRBJ1-4
len: 13
v_gene: TRBV30

CDR3aa: CASSHATTRGRGDTQYF
j_gene: TRBJ2-3
len: 17
v_gene: TRBV4-2

CDR3aa: CSANTPLAESNTGELFF
j_gene: TRBJ2-2
len: 17
v_gene: TRBV20-1

CDR3aa: CASSQYRSSYNEQFF
j_gene: TRBJ2-1
len: 15
v_gene: TRBV7-8

CDR3aa: CASSSRDREVGYTF
j_gene: TRBJ1-2
len: 14
v_gene: TRBV12-3/TRBV12-4

CDR3aa: CASSLGAGTTYNEQFF
j_gene: TRBJ2-1
len: 16
v_gene: TRBV7-2

CDR3aa: CSADPGQGTDTQYF
j_gene: TRBJ2-3
len: 14
v_gene: TRBV20-1

CDR3aa: CSASKGQGPYEQYF
j_gene: TRBJ2-7
len: 14
v_gene: TRBV20-1

CDR3aa: CSVLDRGNTEAFF
j_gene: TRBJ1-1
len: 13
v_gene: TRBV29-1

CDR3aa: CSAREARGHNSPLHF
j_gene: TRBJ1-6
len: 15
v_gene: TRBV20-1

CDR3aa: CASSSPRYRVREQPQHF
j_gene: TRBJ1-5
len: 17
v_gene: TRBV7-2